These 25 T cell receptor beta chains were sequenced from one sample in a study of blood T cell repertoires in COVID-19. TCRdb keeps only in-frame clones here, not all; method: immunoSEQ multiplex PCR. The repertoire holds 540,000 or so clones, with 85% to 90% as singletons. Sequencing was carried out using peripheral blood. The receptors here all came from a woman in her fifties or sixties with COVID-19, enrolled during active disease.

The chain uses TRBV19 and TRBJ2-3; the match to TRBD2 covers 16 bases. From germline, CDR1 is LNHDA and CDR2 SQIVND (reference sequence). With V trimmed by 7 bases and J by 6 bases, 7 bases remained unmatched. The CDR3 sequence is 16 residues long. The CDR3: CASIGTSGGAGDTQYF. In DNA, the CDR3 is TGTGCCAGTATTGGGACTAGCGGGGGGGCCGGGGATACGCAGTATTTT.

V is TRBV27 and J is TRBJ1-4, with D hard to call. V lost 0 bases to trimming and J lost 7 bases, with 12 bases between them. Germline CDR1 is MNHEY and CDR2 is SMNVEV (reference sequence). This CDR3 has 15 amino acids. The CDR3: CASSLSVLRGEKLFF. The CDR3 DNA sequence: TGTGCCAGCAGTTTATCGGTACTGAGAGGTGAAAAACTGTTTTTT.

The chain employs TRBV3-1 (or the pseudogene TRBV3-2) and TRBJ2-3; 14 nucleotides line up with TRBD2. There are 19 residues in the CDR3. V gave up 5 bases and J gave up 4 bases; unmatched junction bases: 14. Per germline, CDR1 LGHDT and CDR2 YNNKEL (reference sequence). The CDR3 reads CASSRRVPGLAGEADTQYF. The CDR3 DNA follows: TGTGCCAGCAGCAGGAGAGTCCCGGGACTAGCGGGGGAGGCAGATACGCAGTATTTT.

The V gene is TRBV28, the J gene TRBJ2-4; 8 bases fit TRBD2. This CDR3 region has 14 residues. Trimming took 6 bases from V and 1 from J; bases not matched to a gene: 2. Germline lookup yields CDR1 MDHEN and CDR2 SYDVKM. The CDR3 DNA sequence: TGTGCCAGCAGCCGGGGGGGGGCCAAAAACATTCAGTACTTC. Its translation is CASSRGGAKNIQYF.

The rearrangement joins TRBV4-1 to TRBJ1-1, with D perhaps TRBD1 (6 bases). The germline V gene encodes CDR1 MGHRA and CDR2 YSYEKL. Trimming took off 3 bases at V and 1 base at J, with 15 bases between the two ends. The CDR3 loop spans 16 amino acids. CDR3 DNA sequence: TGCGCCAGCAGCCATCCAGGGGCGCAAGAGAACACTGAAGCTTTCTTT. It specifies CASSHPGAQENTEAFF.

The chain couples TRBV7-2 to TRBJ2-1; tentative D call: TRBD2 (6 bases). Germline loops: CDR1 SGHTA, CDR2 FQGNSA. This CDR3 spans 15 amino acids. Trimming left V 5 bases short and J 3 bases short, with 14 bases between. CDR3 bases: TGTGCCAGCAGCCCCTATGGGGGACTCTACAATGAGCAGTTCTTC. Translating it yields CASSPYGGLYNEQFF. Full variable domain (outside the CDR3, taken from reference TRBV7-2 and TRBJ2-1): GAGVSQSPSNKVTEKGKDVELRCDPISGHTALYWYRQSLGQGLEFLIYFQGNSAPDKSGLPSDRFSAERTGGSVSTLTIQRTQQEDSAVYLCASSPYGGLYNEQFFGPGTRLTVL.

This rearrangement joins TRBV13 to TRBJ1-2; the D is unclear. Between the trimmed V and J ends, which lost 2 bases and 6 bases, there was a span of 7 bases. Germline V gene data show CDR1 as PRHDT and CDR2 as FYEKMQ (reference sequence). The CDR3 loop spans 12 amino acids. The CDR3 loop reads CASSLSLNGYTF. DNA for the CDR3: TGTGCCAGCAGCTTAAGCCTCAATGGCTACACCTTC. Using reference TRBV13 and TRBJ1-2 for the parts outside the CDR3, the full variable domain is AAGVIQSPRHLIKEKRETATLKCYPIPRHDTVYWYQQGPGQDPQFLISFYEKMQSDKGSIPDRFSAQQFSDYHSELNMSSLELGDSALYFCASSLSLNGYTFGSGTRLTVV.

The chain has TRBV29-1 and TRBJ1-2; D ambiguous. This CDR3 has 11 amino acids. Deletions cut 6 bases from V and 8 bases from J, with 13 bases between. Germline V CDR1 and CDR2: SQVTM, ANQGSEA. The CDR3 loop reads CSVEVGSGYTF. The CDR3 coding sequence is TGCAGCGTCGAGGTAGGCTCAGGCTACACCTTC.

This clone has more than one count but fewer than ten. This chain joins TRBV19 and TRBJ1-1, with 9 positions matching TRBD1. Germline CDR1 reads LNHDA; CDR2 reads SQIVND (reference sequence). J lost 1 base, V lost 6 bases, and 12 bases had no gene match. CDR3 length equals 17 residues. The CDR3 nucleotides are TGTGCCAGTAGGCACCTTGGACAGGGGACTAAGAACACTGAAGCTTTCTTT. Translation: CASRHLGQGTKNTEAFF.

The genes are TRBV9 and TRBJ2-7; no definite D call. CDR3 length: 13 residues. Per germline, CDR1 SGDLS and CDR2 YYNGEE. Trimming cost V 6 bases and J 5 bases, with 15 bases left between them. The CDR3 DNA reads TGTGCCAGCACCCTGGGCAGAGATGACGAGCAGTACTTC. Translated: CASTLGRDDEQYF.

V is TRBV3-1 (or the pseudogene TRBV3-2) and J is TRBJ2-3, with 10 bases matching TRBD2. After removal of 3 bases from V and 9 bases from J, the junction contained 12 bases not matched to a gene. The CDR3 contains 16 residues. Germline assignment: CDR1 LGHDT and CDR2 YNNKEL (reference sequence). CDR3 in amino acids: CASSHLAGDVVGTQYF. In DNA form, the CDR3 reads TGTGCCAGCAGCCACCTAGCGGGGGACGTGGTAGGGACGCAGTATTTT.

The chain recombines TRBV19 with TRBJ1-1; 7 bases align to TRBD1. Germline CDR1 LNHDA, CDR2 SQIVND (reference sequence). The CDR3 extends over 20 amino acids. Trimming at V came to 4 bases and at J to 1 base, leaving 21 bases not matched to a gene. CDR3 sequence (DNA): TGTGCCAGTAGTAAGTACAGGGGTATGGTCCTTTCAATATGGAACACTGAAGCTTTCTTT. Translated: CASSKYRGMVLSIWNTEAFF.

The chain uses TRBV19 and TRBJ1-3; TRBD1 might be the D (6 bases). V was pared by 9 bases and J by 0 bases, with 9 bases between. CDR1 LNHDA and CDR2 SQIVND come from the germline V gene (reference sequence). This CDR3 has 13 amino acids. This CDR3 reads CASGQLSGNTIYF. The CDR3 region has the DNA TGTGCCAGCGGACAGCTCTCTGGAAACACCATATATTTT.

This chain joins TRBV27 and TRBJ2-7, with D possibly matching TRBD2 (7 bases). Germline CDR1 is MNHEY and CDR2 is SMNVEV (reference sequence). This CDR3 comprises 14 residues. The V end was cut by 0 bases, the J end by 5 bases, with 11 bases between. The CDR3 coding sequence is TGTGCCAGCAGTTTATCAGGGGGAGGGAACGAGCAGTACTTC. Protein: CASSLSGGGNEQYF.

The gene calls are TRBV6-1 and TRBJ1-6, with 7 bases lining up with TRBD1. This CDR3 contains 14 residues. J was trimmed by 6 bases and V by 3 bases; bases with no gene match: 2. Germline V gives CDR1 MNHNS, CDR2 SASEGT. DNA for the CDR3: TGTGCCAGCAGTGATTGGGACAGTAATTCACCCCTCCACTTT. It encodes CASSDWDSNSPLHF.

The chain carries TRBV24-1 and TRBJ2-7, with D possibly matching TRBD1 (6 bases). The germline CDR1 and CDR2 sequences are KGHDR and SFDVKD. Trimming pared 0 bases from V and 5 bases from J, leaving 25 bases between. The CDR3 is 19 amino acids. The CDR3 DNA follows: TGTGCCACCAGTGATTTGCCGGGGTCCGGGCGACAGGCCCCCCACGAGCAGTACTTC. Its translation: CATSDLPGSGRQAPHEQYF.

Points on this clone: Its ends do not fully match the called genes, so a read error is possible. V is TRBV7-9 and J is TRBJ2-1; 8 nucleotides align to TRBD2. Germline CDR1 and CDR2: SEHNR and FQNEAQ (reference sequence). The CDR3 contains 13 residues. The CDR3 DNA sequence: TGTGCCAGCAGCCGGGGGGGCCCTAATGTGCAGTTCTTC. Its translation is CASSRGGPNVQFF.

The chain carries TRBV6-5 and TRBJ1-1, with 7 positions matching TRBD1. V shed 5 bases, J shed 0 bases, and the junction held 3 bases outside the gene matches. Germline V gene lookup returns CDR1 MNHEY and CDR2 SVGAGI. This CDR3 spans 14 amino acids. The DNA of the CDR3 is TGTGCCAGCAGTCGGGGACAGTTGAACACTGAAGCTTTCTTT. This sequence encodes CASSRGQLNTEAFF.

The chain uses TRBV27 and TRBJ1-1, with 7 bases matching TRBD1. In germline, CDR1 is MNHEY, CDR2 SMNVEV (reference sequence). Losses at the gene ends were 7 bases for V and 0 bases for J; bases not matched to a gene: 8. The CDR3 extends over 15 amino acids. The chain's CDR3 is CASTLDRTMNTEAFF. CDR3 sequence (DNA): TGTGCCAGCACCCTGGACAGGACCATGAACACTGAAGCTTTCTTT.

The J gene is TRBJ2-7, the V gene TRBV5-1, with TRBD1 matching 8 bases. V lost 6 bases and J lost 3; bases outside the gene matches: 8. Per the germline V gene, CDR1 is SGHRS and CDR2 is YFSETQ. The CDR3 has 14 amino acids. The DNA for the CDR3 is TGCGCCAGCACTACTACAGGGGGGAGCTACGAGCAGTACTTC. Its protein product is CASTTTGGSYEQYF.

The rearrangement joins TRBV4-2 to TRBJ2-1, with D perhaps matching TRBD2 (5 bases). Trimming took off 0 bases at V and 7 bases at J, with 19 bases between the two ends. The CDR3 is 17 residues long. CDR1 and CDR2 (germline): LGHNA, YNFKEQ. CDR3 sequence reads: CASSQDKSGPTGNEQFF. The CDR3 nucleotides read TGTGCCAGCAGCCAAGATAAGAGCGGACCCACTGGGAATGAGCAGTTCTTC.

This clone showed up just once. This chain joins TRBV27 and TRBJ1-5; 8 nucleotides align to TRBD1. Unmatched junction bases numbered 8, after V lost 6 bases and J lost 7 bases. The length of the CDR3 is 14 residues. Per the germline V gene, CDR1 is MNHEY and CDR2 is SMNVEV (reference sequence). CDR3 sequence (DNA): TGTGCCAGCAGCGTACAGGGGGAAGGGCAGCCCCAGCATTTT. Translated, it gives CASSVQGEGQPQHF.

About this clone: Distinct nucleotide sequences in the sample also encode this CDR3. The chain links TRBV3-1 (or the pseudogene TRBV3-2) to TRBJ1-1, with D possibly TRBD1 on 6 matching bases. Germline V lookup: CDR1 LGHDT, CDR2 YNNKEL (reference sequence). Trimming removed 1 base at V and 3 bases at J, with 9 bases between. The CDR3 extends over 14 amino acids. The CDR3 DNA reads TGTGCCAGCAGCCAAGCGTCAGGGGACACTGAAGCTTTCTTT. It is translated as CASSQASGDTEAFF.

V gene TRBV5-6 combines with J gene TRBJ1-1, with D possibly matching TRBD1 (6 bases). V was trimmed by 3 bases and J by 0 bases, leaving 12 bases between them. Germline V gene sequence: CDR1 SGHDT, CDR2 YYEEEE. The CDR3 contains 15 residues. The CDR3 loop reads CASSWSQGMNTEAFF. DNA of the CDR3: TGTGCCAGCAGCTGGTCCCAGGGGATGAACACTGAAGCTTTCTTT.

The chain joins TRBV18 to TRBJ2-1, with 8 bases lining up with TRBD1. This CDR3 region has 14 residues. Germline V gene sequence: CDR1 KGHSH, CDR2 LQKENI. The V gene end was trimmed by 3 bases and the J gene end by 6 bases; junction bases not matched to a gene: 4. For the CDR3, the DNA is TGTGCCAGCTCACCGGTACAGGGGGGCAATGAGCAGTTCTTC. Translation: CASSPVQGGNEQFF. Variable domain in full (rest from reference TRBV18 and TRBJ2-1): NAGVMQNPRHLVRRRGQEARLRCSPMKGHSHVYWYRQLPEEGLKFMVYLQKENIIDESGMPKERFSAEFPKEGPSILRIQQVVRGDSAAYFCASSPVQGGNEQFFGPGTRLTVL.